Sequencing of this T cell receptor (beta chain) was carried out in a study of blood T cell repertoires in COVID-19. Study overall: Both acute and convalescent COVID-19 samples were obtained from the United States, Italy and Spain.

The method was immunoSEQ multiplex PCR; TCRdb's version includes in-frame clones alone and lacks a portion of them. The data hold about 150,000 clones, with 88% observed a single time. Germline trimming cut 6 bases from V and 6 bases from J; bases unmatched to any gene: 18. This CDR3 has 17 amino acids. Per the germline V gene, CDR1 is MDHEN and CDR2 is SYDVKM. Sequenced sample: peripheral blood. The chain links TRBV28 to TRBJ1-1; 8 bases are shared with TRBD1. This TCR came from a woman in her 70s with acute or convalescent COVID-19. CDR3 coding DNA: TGTGCCAGCAGCCCCCCTTGGGCAGGGGGCCGGGGGTCTGAAGCTTTCTTT. It is translated as CASSPPWAGGRGSEAFF.